The rows below give T cell receptor beta chains drawn from one sample of a study of T-cell reconstitution after alpha-beta-depleted transplantation in children. TCRdb reanalysed the PCR reads using MiXCR and keeps one entry per CDR3 protein. The sample carries about 500,000 distinct CDR3 sequences, roughly an eighth recorded once. Sample: PBMCs, mostly from graft donor cells, taken 180 days after TCRalphabeta/CD19-depleted stem cell transplant. These receptors were collected from a female patient aged 2 to 10 who had a stem cell transplant for aplastic anemia, so the T cells may come from the graft donor. Each CDR3 is given with its conserved first and last residue. A D gene is named only where the DNA matches it firmly. Size values are once, few and many counts, or a class for expanded clones, and some rows have none.

CDR3 protein: CASSLARFSNQPQHF
CDR3 DNA: TGTGCCAGCAGCCTGGCCAGATTTAGCAATCAGCCCCAGCATTTT
clone size: few
V gene: TRBV7-8
D gene: NA
J gene: TRBJ1-5

CDR3 protein: CSVEVPWTGNTEAFF
CDR3 DNA: TGCAGCGTTGAAGTTCCCTGGACGGGGAACACTGAAGCTTTCTTT
clone size: many
V gene: TRBV29-1
D gene: NA
J gene: TRBJ1-1

CDR3 protein: CASRHGLAEFDEQFF
CDR3 DNA: TGTGCCAGCAGACACGGACTAGCGGAATTTGATGAGCAGTTCTTC
clone size: many
V gene: TRBV6-2/TRBV6-3
D gene: TRBD2
J gene: TRBJ2-1

CDR3 protein: CASSFVRVLSTGELFF
CDR3 DNA: TGTGCCAGCAGTTTTGTAAGAGTACTATCCACCGGGGAGCTGTTTTTT
clone size: many
V gene: TRBV12-3/TRBV12-4
D gene: NA
J gene: TRBJ2-2

CDR3 protein: CASSLAGGGGANVLTF
CDR3 DNA: TGTGCCAGCAGCCTAGCGGGAGGGGGTGGGGCCAACGTCCTGACTTTC
clone size: many
V gene: TRBV3-1
D gene: TRBD2
J gene: TRBJ2-6

CDR3 protein: CSVSPGNTEAFF
CDR3 DNA: TGCAGCGTTTCTCCCGGGAACACTGAAGCTTTCTTT
clone size: NA
V gene: TRBV29-1
D gene: NA
J gene: TRBJ1-1

CDR3 protein: CASSLLGLEQYF
CDR3 DNA: TGTGCCAGCAGTTTATTAGGCCTAGAGCAGTACTTC
clone size: many
V gene: TRBV28
D gene: NA
J gene: TRBJ2-7

CDR3 protein: CSVGRATDTQYF
CDR3 DNA: TGCAGCGTCGGGAGGGCGACAGATACGCAGTATTTT
clone size: NA
V gene: TRBV29-1
D gene: TRBD2
J gene: TRBJ2-3

CDR3 protein: CASSLSGLYEQFF
CDR3 DNA: TGTGCCAGCAGCTTAAGCGGGTTATATGAGCAGTTCTTC
clone size: NA
V gene: TRBV7-2
D gene: NA
J gene: TRBJ2-1

CDR3 protein: CSVSGTGSGNTIYF
CDR3 DNA: TGCAGCGTCTCAGGGACAGGATCTGGAAACACCATATATTTT
clone size: few
V gene: TRBV29-1
D gene: TRBD1
J gene: TRBJ1-3

CDR3 protein: CSAVGTDNEKLFF
CDR3 DNA: TGCAGTGCTGTCGGGACGGATAATGAAAAACTGTTTTTT
clone size: few
V gene: TRBV20-1
D gene: NA
J gene: TRBJ1-4